Sequencing of this TCR beta chain was carried out in a study of blood T cell repertoires in COVID-19. Study overall: Samples taken during acute and convalescent COVID-19 were collected in the United States, Italy and Spain. T cells, B-cell-depleted T cells, or PBMCs supplied cDNA or gDNA.

As originally analysed: Estimation of nucleated cell counts relied on the amplification of reference gene primers. TCRdb keeps only in-frame clones here, not all; method: immunoSEQ multiplex PCR. The V and J calls and the clone size are those of that table, but D and trimming were determined from the DNA. This repertoire shows 120,000 or so clones, less than 90% found once; its top ten account for 6.6%. The V gene end was trimmed by 8 bases and the J gene end by 2 bases; junction bases not matched to a gene: 10. CDR3 length equals 16 residues. The germline CDR1 and CDR2 sequences are MGHDK and SYGVNS.

Source material: peripheral blood. The TCR sequence derives from a man older than 75 with active or convalescent COVID-19. The V and J genes are TRBV25-1 and TRBJ2-1, with 9 bases that match TRBD2. In DNA form, the CDR3 reads TGTGCCAGCTCGGACCATGTAGCGGGGGCCTACAATGAGCAGTTCTTC. Residues: CASSDHVAGAYNEQFF.